The 3 T cell receptor beta chains below all came from one sample that was sequenced in a study of brain metastases from non-small cell lung cancer. Using immunoSEQ multiplex PCR, the repertoire was profiled, and TCRdb retains in-frame clones only, with some absent. Among a few thousand clones listed, 70% to 90% were seen once. The specimen was primary lung tumor tissue. These receptors were taken from a donor at least 40 years old with non-small cell lung cancer.

CDR3 loop: CASSFGPFFSYEQYF. The CDR3 DNA is TGTGCCAGCAGTTTCGGTCCCTTCTTCTCCTACGAGCAGTACTTC. This chain links TRBV6-5 with TRBJ2-7; D remains unclear. Germline V lookup: CDR1 MNHEY, CDR2 SVGAGI. This CDR3 is 15 amino acids long. Trimming took off 4 bases at V and 0 bases at J, with 13 bases between the two ends.

The genes are TRBV3-1 (or the pseudogene TRBV3-2) and TRBJ1-1; D not certain. The CDR3 is 16 residues long. The germline gives CDR1 LGHDT, CDR2 YNNKEL (reference sequence). The ends were cut back, 1 base at V and 1 base at J, with 13 bases in the middle. The CDR3 sequence is CASSQGYGGGNTEAFF. For the CDR3, the DNA is TGTGCCAGCAGCCAAGGATACGGTGGCGGGAACACTGAAGCTTTCTTT.

The chain uses TRBV7-8 and TRBJ2-7, with D perhaps assigned TRBD1 or TRBD2 (5 bases each). Germline CDR1 is SGHVS and CDR2 is FQNEAQ. Trimming took off 4 bases at V and 6 bases at J, with 16 bases between the two ends. The CDR3 is made up of 14 amino acids. CDR3 region: CASSSEVGLAEQYF. CDR3 sequence (DNA): TGTGCCAGCAGCTCGGAGGTGGGGCTGGCCGAGCAGTACTTC.